This TCR beta chain was sequenced for a study of OX40 agonist ivuxolimab in advanced cancers. Study-level findings and limits: The authors also found low normalized T-cell clonal expansion in some nonresponders. Expanded peripheral T cells had an undetermined antigen specificity. Clonal expansion was among the lowest in partial responders at 0.1-3.0 mg/kg, especially CD8+.

Method: immunoSEQ multiplex PCR; TCRdb's copy keeps in-frame clones and lacks some. The sample contains around 84,000 clones, approximately 80% of which appear only once. This clone came up once. Antigen unknown. The starting material was CD4+ or CD8+ T cells sorted from blood, obtained in a trial of the OX40 agonist ivuxolimab. This TCR came from an adult with an advanced solid tumor such as melanoma, head and neck, liver or kidney cancer.

The CDR3 is CSVARLAGGTDTQYF. The CDR3 DNA reads TGCAGCGTTGCAAGGCTAGCGGGGGGCACAGATACGCAGTATTTT. The J gene is TRBJ2-3, the V gene TRBV29-1, with 10 bases fitting TRBD2. The CDR3 extends over 15 amino acids. V shed 4 bases and J 1 base; nucleotides not matched to a gene: 5. From germline, CDR1 is SQVTM and CDR2 ANQGSEA.